This T cell receptor beta chain was captured by sequencing in a study of early T cells in non-severe SARS-CoV-2 infection. V lost 3 bases and J lost 4; bases outside the gene matches: 1. The germline CDR1 and CDR2 sequences are SQVTM and ANQGSEA. CDR3 length: 13 residues. TCRdb called the 5' RACE reads again in MiXCR, with one record for every CDR3 protein. The sample has around 81,000 distinct CDR3 sequences, 11% to 15% seen once; the top ten hold roughly 11%. Many counts were recorded for this clonotype. Sequenced input: whole blood. The V call is TRBV29-1, the J call TRBJ1-2; 11 bases line up with TRBD1. This clonotype was obtained from an adult who was a healthcare worker with PCR-confirmed SARS-CoV-2 infection or an uninfected control (not recorded which). In DNA, the CDR3 is TGCAGCGTTGACGGACAGGGGGCCTATGGCTACACCTTC. It codes for CSVDGQGAYGYTF.